This entry lists 31 T cell receptor beta chains sequenced from one sample in a study of human T cells and chemical hapten exposure. The time point: patch test 1, 2 weeks after DPC sensitization. Regarding treatment: therapeutic diphenylcyclopropenone sensitization with weekly scalp DPC. TCRdb redid the calling of the RACE reads with MiXCR, one entry per CDR3 protein. This sample has 74,000 or so distinct CDR3 sequences; approximately 10% occur once, and the top ten carry roughly 1.5%. Sequencing used whole blood, obtained in connection with sensitization to the hapten diphenylcyclopropenone (DPC). These receptors originate from a woman aged 45-65 years with alopecia areata. Some clones in this sample may be carry-over from other donors' samples.

In this sample, this clonotype turned up a few times. CDR3 sequence: CASSQVTGLSSGELFF. The CDR3 nucleotides read TGCGCCAGCAGCCAGGTTACAGGGTTAAGTTCCGGGGAGCTGTTTTTT. The chain combines TRBV4-3 with TRBJ2-2, with D perhaps matching TRBD1 (6 bases). Trimming removed 3 bases at V and 6 bases at J, with 17 bases between. The CDR3 has 16 amino acids. CDR1 and CDR2 (germline): LGHNA, YSLEER.

In this sample, this clonotype turned up once. This chain connects TRBV3-1 to TRBJ2-3, with D maybe TRBD2 (5 bases). This CDR3 contains 15 residues. Germline lookup yields CDR1 LGHDT and CDR2 YNNKEL (reference sequence). The V gene lost 0 bases and the J gene lost 2 bases, with 9 bases spanning the gap. This chain's CDR3 is CASSQDRLPTDTQYF. The CDR3 nucleotides are TGTGCCAGCAGCCAAGATAGACTACCCACAGATACGCAGTATTTT.

The genes are TRBV7-9 and TRBJ2-1; 9 bases fit TRBD1. J gave up 3 bases and V 3 bases, and 3 bases lay outside the gene matches. This CDR3 region has 15 residues. The germline CDR1 and CDR2 sequences are SEHNR and FQNEAQ (reference sequence). The CDR3 sequence: CASSLGQGVYNEQFF. The CDR3 DNA follows: TGTGCCAGCAGCTTGGGACAGGGTGTCTACAATGAGCAGTTCTTC.

This clonotype turned up a few times. The chain recombines TRBV30 with TRBJ2-3, with no clear D. The ends were cut back, 4 bases at V and 2 bases at J, with 13 bases in the middle. Germline V lookup: CDR1 GTSNPN, CDR2 SVGIG (reference sequence). The CDR3 loop spans 14 amino acids. This chain's CDR3 is CAWTPPSHTDTQYF. CDR3 bases: TGTGCCTGGACCCCGCCTTCCCACACAGATACGCAGTATTTT.

The chain has TRBV12-3 or TRBV12-4 and TRBJ1-4; D not certain. The CDR3 loop spans 14 amino acids. V was trimmed by 6 bases and J by 0 bases, leaving 8 bases between them. The DNA of the CDR3 is TGTGCCAGCAGCCATCTCTCAACTAATGAAAAACTGTTTTTT. It encodes CASSHLSTNEKLFF.

This chain joins TRBV7-9 and TRBJ1-4; D not certain. Per the germline V gene, CDR1 is SEHNR and CDR2 is FQNEAQ (reference sequence). The CDR3 extends over 14 amino acids. The V end was cut by 2 bases, the J end by 8 bases, with 12 bases between. Written as DNA, the CDR3 is TGTGCCAGCAGCTTAACGTCCAAACGGGAAAAACTGTTTTTT. It is translated as CASSLTSKREKLFF.

This chain uses TRBV6-4 with TRBJ2-3; D is possibly TRBD2 (5 bases). Looked up from germline, CDR1 is MRHNA and CDR2 is SNTAGT. V lost 5 bases, J lost 2 bases, and 11 bases lay in between. The CDR3 loop spans 14 amino acids. CDR3 DNA: TGTGCCAGCAGTCCCGGACTTTCCACAGATACGCAGTATTTT. Protein: CASSPGLSTDTQYF.

This clonotype was seen ten or more times. The chain couples TRBV20-1 to TRBJ2-1; D is ambiguous. This CDR3 has 13 amino acids. Germline CDR1 is DFQATT and CDR2 is SNEGSKA (reference sequence). Trimming removed 5 bases at V and 4 bases at J, with 12 bases between. Here the CDR3 DNA reads TGCAGTGCTCCCCCCGACATTTACAATGAGCAGTTCTTC. Protein product: CSAPPDIYNEQFF.

The chain employs TRBV7-6 and TRBJ2-1; 10 nucleotides align to TRBD2. Per the germline V gene, CDR1 is SGHVS and CDR2 is FNYEAQ. This CDR3 has 15 residues. Trimming cost V 4 bases and J 7 bases; bases outside gene matches: 7. The CDR3 sequence: CASSSLAGVSNEQFF. In DNA, the CDR3 is TGTGCCAGCAGCTCTCTAGCGGGAGTGAGTAATGAGCAGTTCTTC.

The chain links TRBV28 to TRBJ2-7; the match to TRBD1 covers 8 bases. The length of the CDR3 is 15 residues. J lost 3 bases, V lost 6 bases, and 10 bases had no gene match. Germline V gene lookup returns CDR1 MDHEN and CDR2 SYDVKM. This chain's CDR3 is CASRPPTGDRYEQYF. In DNA, the CDR3 is TGTGCCAGCAGACCTCCGACAGGGGATCGCTACGAGCAGTACTTC.

This clonotype occurred a few times. V usage is TRBV20-1 and J usage is TRBJ1-2, with a weak D call TRBD1 (6 bases). The V and J ends lost 3 bases and 2 bases respectively, with 13 bases between them. This CDR3 contains 14 residues. Germline lookup yields CDR1 DFQATT and CDR2 SNEGSKA (reference sequence). The CDR3 protein is CSASPTGANYGYTF. The CDR3, as DNA: TGCAGTGCTAGCCCGACAGGAGCAAACTATGGCTACACCTTC.

Concerning this clonotype: One junction end disagrees with the germline gene, perhaps due to a read error. The chain recombines TRBV3-1 with TRBJ2-1; D gene unclear. The CDR3 extends over 14 amino acids. CDR1 is LGHDT, CDR2 YNNKEL, per germline (reference sequence). The DNA for the CDR3 is TGTGTCAGCAGCCAGAAATACTCCTACAATGAGCAGTTCTTC. It encodes CVSSQKYSYNEQFF.

There are many counts of this clonotype. The rearrangement links TRBV6-5 to TRBJ2-1, with D possibly TRBD2 on 5 matching bases. Germline V gene data show CDR1 as MNHEY and CDR2 as SVGAGI. V lost 0 bases to trimming and J lost 7 bases, with 19 bases between them. The CDR3 spans 17 residues. The CDR3 spells CASSYSVPGPGVNEQFF. CDR3 DNA: TGTGCCAGCAGTTACTCGGTTCCGGGCCCCGGGGTGAATGAGCAGTTCTTC.

The table lists this clonotype with a few counts. The V and J genes are TRBV20-1 and TRBJ2-7; D may be TRBD2 (5 bases). The CDR3 is made up of 13 amino acids. Germline assignment: CDR1 DFQATT and CDR2 SNEGSKA (reference sequence). V lost 5 bases and J 3 bases, leaving 14 bases between the germline ends. In DNA, the CDR3 is TGCAGTGCTGTCGGACTTCCCCTCTACGAGCAGTACTTC. Translation gives CSAVGLPLYEQYF.

The rearrangement joins TRBV29-1 to TRBJ2-5; 12 bases fit TRBD2. The CDR3 length is 14 residues. Trimming at V came to 8 bases and at J to 4 bases, leaving 8 bases not matched to a gene. Germline V gives CDR1 SQVTM, CDR2 ANQGSEA. The CDR3 nucleotides are TGCAGCACGGGACTAGCGGGCGCTAGAGAGACCCAGTACTTC. Residues: CSTGLAGARETQYF.

The rearrangement links TRBV6-1 to TRBJ2-1; 12 nucleotides match TRBD2. J gave up 3 bases and V 4 bases, and 1 base lay outside the gene matches. Germline V gives CDR1 MNHNS, CDR2 SASEGT. This CDR3 comprises 15 residues. The CDR3 sequence: CASSGLAGDYNEQFF. DNA of the CDR3: TGTGCCAGCAGTGGACTAGCGGGAGACTACAATGAGCAGTTCTTC.

The V call is TRBV7-3, the J call TRBJ2-1; maybe TRBD2 (6 bases). The CDR3 length is 17 residues. CDR1 is SGHTA and CDR2 is FQGTGA in the germline V gene. V dropped 0 bases and J dropped 2 bases, with 14 bases sitting between them. The CDR3 nucleotides are TGTGCCAGCAGCTTAACCCCCACGAGCGGGCCCTACAATGAGCAGTTCTTC. Amino acid sequence: CASSLTPTSGPYNEQFF.

This clonotype came up a few times. V is TRBV12-3 or TRBV12-4 and J is TRBJ1-5; 8 nucleotides line up with TRBD1. The V segment lost 6 bases and the J segment 2 bases; nucleotides outside the gene matches: 6. The CDR3 spans 15 residues. The CDR3 spells CASRRDRGGNQPQHF. The CDR3 coding sequence is TGTGCCAGCAGGAGAGACAGGGGCGGCAATCAGCCCCAGCATTTT.

This sequence joins TRBV30 and TRBJ2-3; the D gene is possibly TRBD2 (5 bases). Trimming cost V 2 bases and J 2 bases, with 8 bases left between them. The CDR3 has 13 residues. Germline V gene lookup returns CDR1 GTSNPN and CDR2 SVGIG (reference sequence). CDR3 residues: CAWSLGLTDTQYF. The CDR3 DNA reads as TGTGCCTGGAGTCTTGGACTCACAGATACGCAGTATTTT. The full variable domain, in which reference TRBV30 and TRBJ2-3 provide the parts outside the CDR3, is SQTIHQWPATLVQPVGSPLSLECTVEGTSNPNLYWYRQAAGRGLQLLFYSVGIGQISSEVPQNLSASRPQDRQFILSSKKLLLSDSGFYLCAWSLGLTDTQYFGPGTRLTVL.

The J gene is TRBJ1-1, the V gene TRBV7-6; D ambiguous. V was clipped by 5 bases and J by 0 bases, with 25 bases between them. The CDR3 spans 19 residues. Germline V CDR1 and CDR2: SGHVS, FNYEAQ. CDR3 bases: TGTGCCAGCAGCGGATCCAGGAGAGAGCCCCGCGGCATGAACACTGAAGCTTTCTTT. It is translated as CASSGSRREPRGMNTEAFF.

The gene calls are TRBV7-2 and TRBJ2-1; TRBD1 might be the D (5 bases). This CDR3 region has 15 residues. Trimming removed 5 bases at V and 2 bases at J, with 13 bases between. Germline CDR1 SGHTA, CDR2 FQGNSA. DNA of the CDR3: TGTGCCAGCAGCCTTCGAAGGGGAACCTACAATGAGCAGTTCTTC. As protein: CASSLRRGTYNEQFF.

The CDR3 region is CASSPSERAGGDTQYF. The CDR3 DNA follows: TGCGCCAGCAGCCCTTCGGAGCGGGCCGGTGGGGATACGCAGTATTTT. The V and J genes are TRBV4-1 and TRBJ2-3; maybe TRBD2 (6 bases). Germline-derived CDR1 and CDR2 are MGHRA and YSYEKL. Between the trimmed V and J ends, which lost 4 bases and 6 bases, there was a span of 20 bases. The CDR3 extends over 16 amino acids.

This rearrangement joins TRBV3-1 to TRBJ2-3, with 7 bases that match TRBD2. Germline V gene sequence: CDR1 LGHDT, CDR2 YNNKEL (reference sequence). V lost 4 bases, J lost 2 bases, and 12 bases stayed unmatched. The CDR3 is made up of 17 amino acids. Here the CDR3 DNA reads TGTGCCAGCAGCCCCTCGGGGGAGGGGACCTTCACAGATACGCAGTATTTT. It encodes CASSPSGEGTFTDTQYF.

The chain combines TRBV6-2 or TRBV6-3 with TRBJ1-5, with D unresolved. Germline CDR1 MNHEY, CDR2 SVGEGT. This CDR3 spans 15 amino acids. V was trimmed by 5 bases and J by 7 bases, leaving 18 bases between them. The CDR3 DNA reads as TGTGCCAGCAGTCCCATCTGGGGTCAGACCCAGCCCCAGCATTTT. It encodes CASSPIWGQTQPQHF.

This clonotype was detected ten times or more. Relative to the germline gene, one junction end is altered; a read error may explain this. This chain links TRBV29-1 with TRBJ1-2; D gene uncertain. The germline V gene has CDR1 SQVTM and CDR2 ANQGSEA. The CDR3 has 12 amino acids. CDR3 loop: CSAERGSYGYTF. The CDR3 DNA reads TGCAGCGCTGAACGCGGCAGCTATGGCTACACCTTC.

This clonotype was counted ten times or more. The chain employs TRBV11-2 and TRBJ2-5, with D possibly TRBD1 on 6 matching bases. Deletions cut 5 bases from V and 7 bases from J, with 14 bases between. The CDR3 is 13 amino acids. The germline V gene has CDR1 SGHAT and CDR2 FQNNGV. The CDR3 DNA follows: TGTGCCAGCAGCCCAGGCTTACAGGGGACCCAGTACTTC. Amino acid sequence: CASSPGLQGTQYF.

The chain is built from TRBV7-2 and TRBJ2-3; possible D gene TRBD2, 7 bases. V was trimmed by 0 bases and J by 0 bases, leaving 10 bases between them. The CDR3 totals 16 residues. CDR1 is SGHTA, CDR2 FQGNSA, per germline. CDR3 coding DNA: TGTGCCAGCAGCTTAGCCGGGGGGCTGAGCACAGATACGCAGTATTTT. This codes for CASSLAGGLSTDTQYF.

This clonotype came up a few times. The chain joins TRBV11-2 to TRBJ1-2; no clear D. The length of the CDR3 is 13 residues. CDR1 and CDR2 (germline): SGHAT, FQNNGV. The V end was cut by 4 bases, the J end by 3 bases, with 9 bases between. The CDR3 region has the DNA TGTGCCAGCAGCTCTACAGCGTACTATGGCTACACCTTC. Translation gives CASSSTAYYGYTF.

The rearrangement uses TRBV12-3 or TRBV12-4 and TRBJ1-5, with unresolved D. This CDR3 spans 12 amino acids. With 5 bases removed from V and 8 bases from J, the gap between germline ends came to 10 bases. CDR3 in DNA: TGTGCCAGCAGTCAGGTTGGGGAGCCCCAGCATTTT. It specifies CASSQVGEPQHF.

The gene calls are TRBV12-3 or TRBV12-4 and TRBJ2-1, with 10 bases fitting TRBD2. The CDR3 is 15 amino acids. Trimming at V came to 4 bases and at J to 4 bases, leaving 4 bases not matched to a gene. In DNA form, the CDR3 reads TGTGCCAGCAGTTCTAGCGGGAGAAGGTACAATGAGCAGTTCTTC. It codes for CASSSSGRRYNEQFF.

This clonotype showed up just a few times. V usage is TRBV6-6 and J usage is TRBJ1-6; 9 bases are shared with TRBD1. The CDR3 covers 14 residues. Germline V lookup: CDR1 MNHNY, CDR2 SVGAGI (reference sequence). The V gene end was trimmed by 8 bases and the J gene end by 7 bases; junction bases not matched to a gene: 6. CDR3 bases: TGTGCCAGCGGTGCCGACAGGGGGAATTCACCCCTCCACTTT. This sequence encodes CASGADRGNSPLHF.